A single sample is the source of the 5 T cell receptor beta chains below, sequenced in a study of blood T cell dynamics during melanoma immunotherapy. Time point of the sample: pre-treatment baseline. Repertoires were generated with immunoSEQ multiplex PCR, while TCRdb's copy carries only in-frame clones and drops some. The table includes about 22,000 clones, approximately 89% detected once. The sequences come from blood, collected from a patient treated with checkpoint blockade. The receptors derive from a human donor with melanoma.

J is TRBJ1-4 and V is TRBV5-1, with D maybe TRBD1 (5 bases). Germline V gene lookup returns CDR1 SGHRS and CDR2 YFSETQ. The length of the CDR3 is 14 residues. V was cut by 4 bases and J by 6 bases, with 13 bases left in between. In DNA, the CDR3 is TGCGCCAGCAGCCCTGGGGGGATACATGAAAAACTGTTTTTT. This sequence encodes CASSPGGIHEKLFF.

This clone was seen a few times. The chain employs TRBV19 and TRBJ1-5, with D tentatively TRBD1 (5 bases). The CDR3 length is 15 residues. V lost 7 bases and J lost 0, with 13 bases in between. Germline lookup yields CDR1 LNHDA and CDR2 SQIVND (reference sequence). The CDR3 nucleotides are TGTGCCAGTATTGACAGTTACTATAGCAATCAGCCCCAGCATTTT. Protein: CASIDSYYSNQPQHF.

The chain recombines TRBV7-6 with TRBJ1-1, with unresolved D. The V gene lost 5 bases and the J gene lost 2 bases, with 9 bases spanning the gap. There are 13 residues in the CDR3. Germline CDR1 reads SGHVS; CDR2 reads FNYEAQ. The CDR3 is CASSPIGNTEAFF. CDR3 in DNA: TGTGCCAGCAGCCCCATTGGTAACACTGAAGCTTTCTTT. The full variable domain, rest sourced from reference TRBV7-6 and TRBJ1-1, is GAGVSQSPRYKVTKRGQDVALRCDPISGHVSLYWYRQALGQGPEFLTYFNYEAQQDKSGLPNDRFSAERPEGSISTLTIQRTEQRDSAMYRCASSPIGNTEAFFGQGTRLTVV.

This chain uses TRBV18 with TRBJ2-3; D is uncertain. Germline CDR1 and CDR2: KGHSH and LQKENI. The CDR3 loop spans 12 amino acids. V shed 3 bases and J shed 4 bases, with 5 bases lying between them. CDR3 amino acids: CASSPLPDTQYF. Here the CDR3 DNA reads TGTGCCAGCTCACCTCTGCCAGATACGCAGTATTTT.

With regard to this clone: The same CDR3 is also encoded by other DNA sequences in this sample. The gene calls are TRBV19 and TRBJ2-3; 7 nucleotides line up with TRBD1. The J segment lost 0 bases and the V segment lost 3 bases, leaving 3 bases of the junction unmatched. The length of the CDR3 is 15 residues. Germline V gene data show CDR1 as LNHDA and CDR2 as SQIVND (reference sequence). CDR3 nucleotides: TGTGCCAGTAGTATCGACAGGGTAAGCACAGATACGCAGTATTTT. This gives the protein CASSIDRVSTDTQYF.